This T cell receptor (beta chain) emerged from a study of shared clonotypes between healthy human individuals. Data came from immunoSEQ multiplex PCR; TCRdb stores just in-frame clones and leaves some out. Of 100,000 to 120,000 clones in the sample, around 68% were seen once. The TCR was taken from a woman in her twenties or thirties in good health. The sequenced material came from memory CD8+ T cells sorted from blood. The subset was: CD45RO+ cells pooled with CCR7-negative TemRA cells.

The CDR3 sequence is CATSRDTTYYEQYF. CDR3 nucleotides: TGTGCCACCAGCCGTGACACAACTTACTACGAGCAGTACTTC. The rearrangement links TRBV6-5 to TRBJ2-7; no clear D gene. This CDR3 region has 14 residues. The germline V gene encodes CDR1 MNHEY and CDR2 SVGAGI. V lost 10 bases, J lost 3 bases, and 19 bases lay in between.